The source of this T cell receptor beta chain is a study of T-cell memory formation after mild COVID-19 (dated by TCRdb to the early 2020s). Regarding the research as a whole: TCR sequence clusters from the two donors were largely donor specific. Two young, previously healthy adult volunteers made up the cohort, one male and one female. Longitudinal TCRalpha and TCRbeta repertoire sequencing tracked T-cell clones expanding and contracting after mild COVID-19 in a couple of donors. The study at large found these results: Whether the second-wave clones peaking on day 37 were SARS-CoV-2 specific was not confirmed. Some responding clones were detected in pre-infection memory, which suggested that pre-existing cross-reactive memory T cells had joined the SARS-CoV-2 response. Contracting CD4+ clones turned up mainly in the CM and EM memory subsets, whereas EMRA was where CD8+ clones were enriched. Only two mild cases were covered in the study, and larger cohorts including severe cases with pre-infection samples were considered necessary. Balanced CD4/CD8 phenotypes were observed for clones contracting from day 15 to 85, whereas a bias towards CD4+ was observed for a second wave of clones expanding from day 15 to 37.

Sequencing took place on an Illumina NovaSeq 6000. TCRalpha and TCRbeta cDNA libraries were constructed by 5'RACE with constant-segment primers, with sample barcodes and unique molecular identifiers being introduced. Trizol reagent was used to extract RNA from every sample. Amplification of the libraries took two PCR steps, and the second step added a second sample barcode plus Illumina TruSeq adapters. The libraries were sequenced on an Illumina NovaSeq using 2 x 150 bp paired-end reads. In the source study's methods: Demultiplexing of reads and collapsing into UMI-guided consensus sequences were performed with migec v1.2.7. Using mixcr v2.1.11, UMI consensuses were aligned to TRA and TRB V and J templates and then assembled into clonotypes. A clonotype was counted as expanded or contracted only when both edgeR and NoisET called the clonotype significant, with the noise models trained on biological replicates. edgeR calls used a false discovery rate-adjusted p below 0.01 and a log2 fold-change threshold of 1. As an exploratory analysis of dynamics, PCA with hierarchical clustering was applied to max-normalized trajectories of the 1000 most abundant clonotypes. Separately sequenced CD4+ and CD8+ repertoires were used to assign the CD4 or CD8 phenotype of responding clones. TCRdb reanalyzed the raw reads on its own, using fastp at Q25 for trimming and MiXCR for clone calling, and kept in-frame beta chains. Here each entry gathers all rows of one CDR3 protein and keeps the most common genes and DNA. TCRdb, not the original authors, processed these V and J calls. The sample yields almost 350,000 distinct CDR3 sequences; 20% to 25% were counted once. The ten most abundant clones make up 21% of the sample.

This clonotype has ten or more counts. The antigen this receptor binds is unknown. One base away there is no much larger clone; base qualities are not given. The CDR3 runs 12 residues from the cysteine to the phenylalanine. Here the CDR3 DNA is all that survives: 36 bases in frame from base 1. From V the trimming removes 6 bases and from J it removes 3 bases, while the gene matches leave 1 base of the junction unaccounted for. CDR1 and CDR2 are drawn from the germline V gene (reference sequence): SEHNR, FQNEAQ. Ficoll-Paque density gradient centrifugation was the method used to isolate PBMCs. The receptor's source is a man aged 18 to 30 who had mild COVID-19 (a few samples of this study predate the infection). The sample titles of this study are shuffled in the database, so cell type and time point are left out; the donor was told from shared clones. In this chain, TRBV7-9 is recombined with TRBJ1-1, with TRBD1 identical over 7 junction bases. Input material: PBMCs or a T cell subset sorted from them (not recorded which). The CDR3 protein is CASRQGDTEAFF. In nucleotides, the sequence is TGTGCCAGCAGGCAGGGGGACACTGAAGCTTTCTTT.